This T cell receptor (beta chain) was obtained from a study of T cells in Graves' hyperthyroidism and ophthalmopathy. Germline-derived CDR1 and CDR2 are MNHEY and SVGEGT. The ends lost 9 bases at V and 7 bases at J; junction bases unmatched: 8. The CDR3 totals 12 residues. Comments on this clonotype: Its antigen remains unknown.

Thyroid ultrasound, orbital computed tomography, clinical symptoms, and serum thyroxine and TRAb underpinned diagnoses. Study conclusions and caveats: Ophthalmopathy cases were set apart from stable hyperthyroidism by a 13 V-J model.

RNA transcripts gave rise to amplified TCR beta CDR3 regions. Carried out on the TCR CDR3, a first-round RT-PCR used the HTBI primer set. Via MiXCR, TCRdb re-called the multiplex PCR reads, giving one row per CDR3 protein. This sample has hundreds of thousands of distinct CDR3 sequences, with approximately 19% found just once. The rearrangement uses TRBV6-2 or TRBV6-3 and TRBJ1-2; 7 bases match TRBD1. Sequences were obtained from blood. This sequence originates from a woman aged 18-29 years with Graves' hyperthyroidism. CDR3 sequence (DNA): TGTGCCAGGCGGACAGGAAGTGGTGGCTACACCTTC. This translates into CARRTGSGGYTF.